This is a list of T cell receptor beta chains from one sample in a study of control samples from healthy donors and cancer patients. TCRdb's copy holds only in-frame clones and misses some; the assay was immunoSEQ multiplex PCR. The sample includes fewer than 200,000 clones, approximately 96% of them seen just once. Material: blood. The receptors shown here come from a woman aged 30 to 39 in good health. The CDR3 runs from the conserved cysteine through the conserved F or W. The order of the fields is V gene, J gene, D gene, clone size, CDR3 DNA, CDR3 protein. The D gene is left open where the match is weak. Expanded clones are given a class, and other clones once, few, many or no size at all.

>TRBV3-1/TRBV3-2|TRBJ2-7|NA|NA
TGTGCCAGCAGCCAAGGGTTTCTAGCCGCTCTTCAACGGGGCGAGCAGTACTTC
CASSQGFLAALQRGEQYF
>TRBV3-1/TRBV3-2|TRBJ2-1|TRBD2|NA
TGTGCCAGCAGCCAATTTAGCGGGGGGGGACACAATGAGCAGTTCTTC
CASSQFSGGGHNEQFF
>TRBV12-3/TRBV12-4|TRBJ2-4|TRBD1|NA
TGTGCCAGCAGTTCGGACAGGGGACCAATTCAGTACTTC
CASSSDRGPIQYF
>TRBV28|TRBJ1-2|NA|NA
TGTGCCAGCAGTTTAGACAGGCCGCGGGGCTACACCTTC
CASSLDRPRGYTF
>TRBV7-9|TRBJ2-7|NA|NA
TGTGCCAGCAGCTTAGCGCTAAACGGGAGATTCCCCTACGAGCAGTACTTC
CASSLALNGRFPYEQYF
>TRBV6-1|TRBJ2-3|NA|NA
TGTGCCAGCAGTGACAGGGGTTCGGTTACGCAGTATTTT
CASSDRGSVTQYF
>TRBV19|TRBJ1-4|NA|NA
TGTGCCAGTAGTACGCAGTGGGGCCGGAATGAAAAACTGTTTTTT
CASSTQWGRNEKLFF
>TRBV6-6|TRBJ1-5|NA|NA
TGTGCCAGCAGTTTTGCTTTAGGTAATCAGCCCCAGCATTTT
CASSFALGNQPQHF
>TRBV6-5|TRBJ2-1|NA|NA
TGTGCCAGCTGGGCGGGGGCGTGGAATGAGCAGTTCTTC
CASWAGAWNEQFF
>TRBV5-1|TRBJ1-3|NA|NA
TGCGCCAGCAGCCAAACAGGGAACCCTTCTGGAAACACCATATATTTT
CASSQTGNPSGNTIYF
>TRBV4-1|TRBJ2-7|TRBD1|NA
TGCGCCAGCAGCCCACCCGGGACAGCCCTCTACGAGCAGTACTTC
CASSPPGTALYEQYF
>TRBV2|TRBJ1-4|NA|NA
TGTGCCAGCACTGTGTTTACAGGGCCAACTAATGAAAAACTGTTTTTT
CASTVFTGPTNEKLFF
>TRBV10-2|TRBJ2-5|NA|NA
TGCGCCAGCAGTTTGGTCATTCAAGAGACCCAGTACTTC
CASSLVIQETQYF
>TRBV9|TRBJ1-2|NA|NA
TGTGCCAGCAGTGAGCTTGGGCCCTATGGCTACACCTTC
CASSELGPYGYTF
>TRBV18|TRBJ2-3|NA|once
TGTGCCAGCTCACCAACCGAGGGCCTTAGCACAGATACGCAGTATTTT
CASSPTEGLSTDTQYF
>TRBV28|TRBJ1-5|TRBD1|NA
TGTGCCAGCAGCTCCACAGGGGCCCCAGGGCCGCCCCAGCATTTT
CASSSTGAPGPPQHF
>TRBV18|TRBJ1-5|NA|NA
TGTGCCAGCTCACAAGAATTACAGGGTTTAGGTCAGCCCCAGCATTTT
CASSQELQGLGQPQHF
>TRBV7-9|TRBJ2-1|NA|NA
TGTGCCAGCAGCTTAGTTACTACCTCCTACAATGAGCAGTTCTTC
CASSLVTTSYNEQFF
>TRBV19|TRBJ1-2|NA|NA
TGTGCCTCTGGGGACGGAGGGACATATGGCTACACCTTC
CASGDGGTYGYTF
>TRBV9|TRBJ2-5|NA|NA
TGTGCCAGCAGCGTATCCTTCACCCGGGAGACCCAGTACTTC
CASSVSFTRETQYF
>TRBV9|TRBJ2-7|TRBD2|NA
TGTGCCAGCAGCGTAGGGGATTCACTAGCGGGTTCCTACGAGCAGTACTTC
CASSVGDSLAGSYEQYF
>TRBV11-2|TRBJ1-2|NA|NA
TGTGCCAGCAGCTTAGGTCTGAACTATGGCTACACCTTC
CASSLGLNYGYTF
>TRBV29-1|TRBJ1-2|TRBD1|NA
TGCAGCGTGGGCGGACAGGGCTACTATGGCTACACCTTC
CSVGGQGYYGYTF
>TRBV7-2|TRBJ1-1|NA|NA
TGTGCCAGCAGCTTATGGTCAGCTAACACTGAAGCTTTCTTT
CASSLWSANTEAFF
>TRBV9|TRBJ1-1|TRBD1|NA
TGTGCCAGCAGCGTATGGGACAGCCCCGCGAACACTGAAGCTTTCTTT
CASSVWDSPANTEAFF
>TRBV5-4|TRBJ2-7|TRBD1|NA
TGTGCCAGCAGCTTGGATGGCAGGGGGTCCTACGAGCAGTACTTC
CASSLDGRGSYEQYF
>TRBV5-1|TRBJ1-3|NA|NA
TGCGCCAGCAGCTTGGAAGGAAACACCATATATTTT
CASSLEGNTIYF
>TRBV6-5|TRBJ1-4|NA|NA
TGTGCCAGCACACAATTGGGGGGTTTGGAAAAACTGTTTTTT
CASTQLGGLEKLFF
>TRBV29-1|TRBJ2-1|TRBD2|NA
TGCAGCGTCGAAACTAGCGGGAGAGGTGATGAGCAGTTCTTC
CSVETSGRGDEQFF
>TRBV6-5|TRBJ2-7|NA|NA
TGTGCCAGCAGTTACTCCAATTCCTTCCTCGGGCAGTACTTC
CASSYSNSFLGQYF
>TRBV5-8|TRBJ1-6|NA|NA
TGTGCCAGCAGTCCTTTACGACCCCTCCACTTT
CASSPLRPLHF
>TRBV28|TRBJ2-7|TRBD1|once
TGTGCCAGCAGTTTAGCAAGAGAGACAGGGTCCTCCGAGCAGTACTTC
CASSLARETGSSEQYF
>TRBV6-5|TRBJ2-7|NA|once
TGTGCCAGCAGTTACTCTGGCGGCAGCTACGAGCAGTACTTC
CASSYSGGSYEQYF
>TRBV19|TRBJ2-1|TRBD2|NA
TGTGCCAGTAGTATAATTCGCGGGAGCTCCTACAATGAGCAGTTCTTC
CASSIIRGSSYNEQFF
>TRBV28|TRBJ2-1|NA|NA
TGTGCCAGCAGTTTAAGCTCCTACAATGAGCAGTTCTTC
CASSLSSYNEQFF
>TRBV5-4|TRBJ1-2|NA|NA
TGTGCCAGCAGCCCGGACAGAAACTATGGCTACACCTTC
CASSPDRNYGYTF
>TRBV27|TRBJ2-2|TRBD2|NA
TGTGCCAGCAGTTTATACGGGACTAGCGGGAGCAAGAGCACCGGGGAGCTGTTTTTT
CASSLYGTSGSKSTGELFF
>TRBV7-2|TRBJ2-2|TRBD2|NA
TGTGCCAGCAGCGGAGGGACTAGCCTGAACACCGGGGAGCTGTTTTTT
CASSGGTSLNTGELFF
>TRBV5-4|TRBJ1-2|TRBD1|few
TGTGCCAGCAGCCCACCGGGACAGAACTATGGCTACACCTTC
CASSPPGQNYGYTF
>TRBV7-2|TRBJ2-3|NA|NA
TGTGCCAGCAGCCTTCGGGCCCTCACAGATACGCAGTATTTT
CASSLRALTDTQYF
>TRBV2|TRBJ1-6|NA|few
TGTGCCAGCAGAATCGGTTGGGATTCACCCCTCCACTTT
CASRIGWDSPLHF
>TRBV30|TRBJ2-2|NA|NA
TGTGCCTGGAGTGTACAGGGAATCGGCACCGGGGAGCTGTTTTTT
CAWSVQGIGTGELFF
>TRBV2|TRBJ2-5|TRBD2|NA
TGTGCCAGCAGGAGCGGGGGGGCCTTTGAGACCCAGTACTTC
CASRSGGAFETQYF
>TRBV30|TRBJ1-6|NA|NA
TGTGCCTGGAGTCTTTCCTATAATTCACCCCTCCACTTT
CAWSLSYNSPLHF
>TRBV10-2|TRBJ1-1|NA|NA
TGCGCCAGCAGTGAGTCCACAGGGAGGAACACTGAAGCTTTCTTT
CASSESTGRNTEAFF
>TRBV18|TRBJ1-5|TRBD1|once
TGTGCCAGCTCACAGGGACAGAGCAATCAGCCCCAGCATTTT
CASSQGQSNQPQHF
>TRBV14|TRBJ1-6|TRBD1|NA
TGTGCCAGCAGGTATACAGGGGGCGGTCATTCACCCCTCCACTTT
CASRYTGGGHSPLHF
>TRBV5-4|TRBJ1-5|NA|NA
TGTGCCAGCAGCCGGGGAGGTAATCAGCCCCAGCATTTT
CASSRGGNQPQHF
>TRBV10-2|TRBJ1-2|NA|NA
TGCGCCAGCAGTGACCCGTGGGGGAATCCCAACTATGGCTACACCTTC
CASSDPWGNPNYGYTF
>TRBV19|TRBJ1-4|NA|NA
TGTGCCAGTAGTCCCTTCGGACAGCGGGATCTGTTTTTT
CASSPFGQRDLFF
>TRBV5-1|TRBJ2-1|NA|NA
TGCGCCAGCAGCTGGGGAAGCTCCTACAATGAGCAGTTCTTC
CASSWGSSYNEQFF
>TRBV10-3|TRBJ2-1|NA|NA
TGTGCCATCAGTGAAGGGGAAACATACAATGAGCAGTTCTTC
CAISEGETYNEQFF
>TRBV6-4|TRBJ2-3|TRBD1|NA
TGTGCCAGCAGTGAAGGGACAGGGATCGTTACGCAGTATTTT
CASSEGTGIVTQYF
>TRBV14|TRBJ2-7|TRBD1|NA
TGTGCCAGCAGCCAAGTACAGGGGGCTAGGAACGAGCAGTACTTC
CASSQVQGARNEQYF
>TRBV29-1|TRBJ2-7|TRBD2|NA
TGCAGCGTTTATGCCGACTTAGCGGGAGTTACCTACGAGCAGTACTTC
CSVYADLAGVTYEQYF
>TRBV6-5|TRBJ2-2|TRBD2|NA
TGTGCCAGCATGGCCGGGACTAGATTCTCCGGGGAGCTGTTTTTT
CASMAGTRFSGELFF
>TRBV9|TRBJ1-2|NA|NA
TGTGCCAGCAGCGTAGCTGGCGGAGGCTACACCTTC
CASSVAGGGYTF
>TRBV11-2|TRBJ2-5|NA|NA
TGTGCCAGCAGTTCCTATAGGGGAGGAAGGGGAGGCGAGACCCAGTACTTC
CASSSYRGGRGGETQYF
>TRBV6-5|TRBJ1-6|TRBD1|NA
TGTGCCAGCAGTTGGGTCACAGGGGAGGCGGGTTCACCCCTCCACTTT
CASSWVTGEAGSPLHF
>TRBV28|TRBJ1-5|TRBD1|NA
TGTGCCAGCAGTGGTCACTACAGGGGGCCAAGCAATCAGCCCCAGCATTTT
CASSGHYRGPSNQPQHF